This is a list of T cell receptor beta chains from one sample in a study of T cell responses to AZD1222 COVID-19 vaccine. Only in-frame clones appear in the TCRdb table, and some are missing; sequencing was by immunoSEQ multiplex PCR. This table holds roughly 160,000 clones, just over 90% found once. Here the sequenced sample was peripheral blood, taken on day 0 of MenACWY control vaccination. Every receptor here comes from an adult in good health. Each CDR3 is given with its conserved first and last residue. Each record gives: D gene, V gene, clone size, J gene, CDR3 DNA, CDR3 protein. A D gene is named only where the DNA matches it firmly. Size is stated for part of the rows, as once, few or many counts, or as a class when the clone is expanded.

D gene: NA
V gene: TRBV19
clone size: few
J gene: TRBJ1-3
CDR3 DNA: TGTGCCAGTAGTAATACGGCTGGAAACACCATATATTTT
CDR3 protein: CASSNTAGNTIYF

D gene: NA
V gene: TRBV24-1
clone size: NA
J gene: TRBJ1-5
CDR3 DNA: TGTGCCACCAGTGATGGCAGGGGCGGGAATCAGCCCCAGCATTTT
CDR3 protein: CATSDGRGGNQPQHF

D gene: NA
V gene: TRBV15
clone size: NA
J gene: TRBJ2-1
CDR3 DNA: TGTGCCACCAGCGCTGGGTCGTTACTAGTTCTGAATGAGCAGTTCTTC
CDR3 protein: CATSAGSLLVLNEQFF

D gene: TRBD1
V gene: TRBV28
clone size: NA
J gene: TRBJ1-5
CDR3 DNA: TGTGCCAGCAGTTCCGGGACAGGGGCGGTTCAGCCCCAGCATTTT
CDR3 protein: CASSSGTGAVQPQHF

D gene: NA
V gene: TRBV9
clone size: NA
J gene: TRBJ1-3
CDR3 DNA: TGTGCCAGCAGCGCTGCAGCTGACTCTGGAAACACCATATATTTT
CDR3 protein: CASSAAADSGNTIYF

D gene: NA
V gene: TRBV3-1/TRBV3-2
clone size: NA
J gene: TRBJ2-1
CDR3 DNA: TGTGCCAGCAGCCACGGATTCAGCTCCTACAATGAGCAGTTCTTC
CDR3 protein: CASSHGFSSYNEQFF

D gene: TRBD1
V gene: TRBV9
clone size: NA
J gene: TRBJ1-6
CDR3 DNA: TGTGCCAGCAGCCCCCAGCCGGGACAGGGTCTTGGAAACAATTCACCCCTCCACTTT
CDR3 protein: CASSPQPGQGLGNNSPLHF

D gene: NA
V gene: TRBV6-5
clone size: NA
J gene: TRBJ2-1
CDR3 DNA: TGTGCCAGCAGTTATTCTAGGGTCTACAATGAGCAGTTCTTC
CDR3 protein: CASSYSRVYNEQFF

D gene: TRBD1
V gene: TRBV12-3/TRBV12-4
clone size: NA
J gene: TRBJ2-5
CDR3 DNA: TGTGCCAGCAGCCCAGGGGGTGTTCAGACCCAGTACTTC
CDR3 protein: CASSPGGVQTQYF

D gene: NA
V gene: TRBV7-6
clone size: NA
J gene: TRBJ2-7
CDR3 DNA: TGTGCCAGCAGCGACTGGGACGGGTCCGTCGAGCAGTACTTC
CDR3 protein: CASSDWDGSVEQYF

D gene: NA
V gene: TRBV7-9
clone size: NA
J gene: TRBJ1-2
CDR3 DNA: TGTGCCAGCAGCTTATCCTCAGGAACCGAGGGGCTCTATGGCTACACCTTC
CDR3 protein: CASSLSSGTEGLYGYTF

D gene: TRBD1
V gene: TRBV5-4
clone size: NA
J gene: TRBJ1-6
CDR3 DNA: TGTGCCAGCAGCTTGGTTTTTCAGGGGGGTGGATCACCCCTCCACTTT
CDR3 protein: CASSLVFQGGGSPLHF

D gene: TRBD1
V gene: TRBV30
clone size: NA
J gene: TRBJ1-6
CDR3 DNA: TGTGCCTTGAGAGGACAGGGGAATTCACCCCTCCACTTT
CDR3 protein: CALRGQGNSPLHF

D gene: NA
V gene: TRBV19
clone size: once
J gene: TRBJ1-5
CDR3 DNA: TGTGCCAGTAGTCCGGGTGGGGGGCTCGGTCAGCCCCAGCATTTT
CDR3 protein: CASSPGGGLGQPQHF

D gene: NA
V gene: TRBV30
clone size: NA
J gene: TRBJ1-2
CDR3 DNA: TGTGCCTGGTCGGGAAGCTATGGCTACACCTTC
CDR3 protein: CAWSGSYGYTF

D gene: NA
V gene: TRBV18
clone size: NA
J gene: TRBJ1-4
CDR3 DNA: TGTGCCAGCTCACAACTACGCACAGGGATGACTAATGAAAAACTGTTTTTT
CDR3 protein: CASSQLRTGMTNEKLFF

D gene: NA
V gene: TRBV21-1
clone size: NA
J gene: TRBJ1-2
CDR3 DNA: TGTGCCAGCAGCAACGGCAGGGGGCATGGCTACACCTTC
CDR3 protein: CASSNGRGHGYTF

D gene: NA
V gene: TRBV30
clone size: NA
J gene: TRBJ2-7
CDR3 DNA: TGTGCCTGCCGGACGTCTCCCTCCTACGAGCAGTACTTC
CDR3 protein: CACRTSPSYEQYF

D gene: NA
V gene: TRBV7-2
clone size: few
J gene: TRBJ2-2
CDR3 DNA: TGTGCCAGCAGCTTACCCCCCTCGGGGGCGCGCACCGGGGAGCTGTTTTTT
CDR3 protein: CASSLPPSGARTGELFF

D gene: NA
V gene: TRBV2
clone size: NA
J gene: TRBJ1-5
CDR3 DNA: TGTGCCAGCAGCGGGCGACACTTTAGCAATCAGCCCCAGCATTTT
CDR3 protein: CASSGRHFSNQPQHF

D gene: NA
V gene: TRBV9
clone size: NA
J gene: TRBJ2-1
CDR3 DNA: TGTGCCAGCAGCTTATCCGGGACTTCGAACAATGAGCAGTTCTTC
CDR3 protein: CASSLSGTSNNEQFF

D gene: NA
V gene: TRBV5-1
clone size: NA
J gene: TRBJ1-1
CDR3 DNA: TGCGCCAGCACCAATAACCTCGACACTGAAGCTTTCTTT
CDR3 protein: CASTNNLDTEAFF

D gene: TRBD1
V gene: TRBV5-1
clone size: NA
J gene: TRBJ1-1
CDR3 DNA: TGCGCCAGCAGCTTGTTGGGACAGGGCTCTGTGGAAGCTTTCTTT
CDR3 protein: CASSLLGQGSVEAFF

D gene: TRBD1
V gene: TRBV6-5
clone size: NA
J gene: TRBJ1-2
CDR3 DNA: TGTGCCAGCAGTTTCGGACAGGAGTATGGCTACACCTTC
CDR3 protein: CASSFGQEYGYTF

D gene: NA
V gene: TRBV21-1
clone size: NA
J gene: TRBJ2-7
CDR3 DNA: TGTGCCAGCAGCGCCCAGAGGATAACAGCTACCTCCTACGAGCAGTACTTC
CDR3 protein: CASSAQRITATSYEQYF

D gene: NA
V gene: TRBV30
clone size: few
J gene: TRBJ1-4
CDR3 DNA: TGTGCCTGGAAGATACAGGGAGCCCATGAAAAACTGTTTTTT
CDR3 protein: CAWKIQGAHEKLFF

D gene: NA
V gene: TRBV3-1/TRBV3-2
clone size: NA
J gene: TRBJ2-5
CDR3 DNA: TGTGCCAGCAGCCCCTCGGGCACCCTGGAGACCCAGTACTTC
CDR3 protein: CASSPSGTLETQYF

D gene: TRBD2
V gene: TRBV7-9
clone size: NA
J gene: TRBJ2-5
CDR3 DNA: TGTGCCAGCAGCCCCGGACTAGCGGGGCAAGAGACCCAGTACTTC
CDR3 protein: CASSPGLAGQETQYF

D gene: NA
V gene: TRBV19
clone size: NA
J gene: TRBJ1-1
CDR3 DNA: TGTGCCAGTACCGCGAGGGATAACACTGAAGCTTTCTTT
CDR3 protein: CASTARDNTEAFF

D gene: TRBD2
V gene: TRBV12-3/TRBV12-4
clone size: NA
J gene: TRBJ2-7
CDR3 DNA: TGTGCCAGCACTAGCGGTTGGGTTCGAGAGCAGTACTTC
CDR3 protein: CASTSGWVREQYF

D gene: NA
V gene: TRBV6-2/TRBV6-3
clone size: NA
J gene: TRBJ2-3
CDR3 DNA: TGTGCCAGCAGCCTTGATGGGGGTAGCACAGATACGCAGTATTTT
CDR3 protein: CASSLDGGSTDTQYF

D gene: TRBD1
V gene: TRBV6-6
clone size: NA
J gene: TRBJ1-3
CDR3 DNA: TGTGCCAGCAGGGAAGGACAGGCTGGAAACACCATATATTTT
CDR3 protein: CASREGQAGNTIYF

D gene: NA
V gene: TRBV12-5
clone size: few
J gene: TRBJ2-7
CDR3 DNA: TGTGCTAGTGCCCCTGGGCACGAGCAGTACTTC
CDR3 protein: CASAPGHEQYF

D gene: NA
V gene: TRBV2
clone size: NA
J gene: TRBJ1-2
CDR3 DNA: TGTGCCAGCAGTGAAACCGGGGACAACCTCTATTCTGGCTACACCTTC
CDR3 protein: CASSETGDNLYSGYTF

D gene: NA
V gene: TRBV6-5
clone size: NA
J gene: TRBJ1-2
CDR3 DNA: TGTGCCAGCAGGGAGACACCGTTTGGCTACACCTTC
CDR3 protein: CASRETPFGYTF

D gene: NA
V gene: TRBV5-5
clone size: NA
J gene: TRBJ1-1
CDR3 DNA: TGTGCCAGCAGCTTATATCCTAACACTGAAGCTTTCTTT
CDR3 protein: CASSLYPNTEAFF

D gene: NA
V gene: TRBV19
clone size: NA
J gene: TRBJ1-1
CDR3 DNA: TGTGCCAGTAGTATACCAGGACAGTCCACTGAAGCTTTCTTT
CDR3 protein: CASSIPGQSTEAFF

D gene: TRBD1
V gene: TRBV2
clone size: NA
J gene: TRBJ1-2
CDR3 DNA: TGTGCCAGCAAAGTACAGGGGGCGAAAAGCTACACCTTC
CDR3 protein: CASKVQGAKSYTF

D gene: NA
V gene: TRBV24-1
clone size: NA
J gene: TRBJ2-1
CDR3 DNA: TGTGCCACCAGTTCCGGTGAGCAGTTCTTC
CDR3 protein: CATSSGEQFF

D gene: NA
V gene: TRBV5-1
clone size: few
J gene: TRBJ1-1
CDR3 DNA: TGCGCCAGCAGCTTGGGGGGAACACGAGCTTTCTTT
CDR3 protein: CASSLGGTRAFF

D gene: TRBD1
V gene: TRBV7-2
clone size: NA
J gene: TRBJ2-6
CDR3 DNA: TGTGCCAGCAGCCGGGACAGGGACTCTGGGGCCAACGTCCTGACTTTC
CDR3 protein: CASSRDRDSGANVLTF

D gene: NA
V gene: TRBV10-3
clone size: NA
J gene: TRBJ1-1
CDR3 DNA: TGTGCCATCACCCGGGACACCCAGAACACTGAAGCTTTCTTT
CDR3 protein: CAITRDTQNTEAFF

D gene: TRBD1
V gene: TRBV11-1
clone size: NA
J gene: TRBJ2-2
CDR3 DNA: TGTGCCAGCAGTTTACAGGGGGACACCGGGGAGCTGTTTTTT
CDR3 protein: CASSLQGDTGELFF

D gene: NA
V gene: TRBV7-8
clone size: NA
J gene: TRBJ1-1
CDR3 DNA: TGTGCCAGCAGCTTGGGGACAATAACTGAAGCTTTCTTT
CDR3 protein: CASSLGTITEAFF

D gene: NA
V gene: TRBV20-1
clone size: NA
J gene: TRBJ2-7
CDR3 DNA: TGCAGTGCTAGTCCAGCAGGACCCCTCTCCTACGAGCAGTACTTC
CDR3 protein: CSASPAGPLSYEQYF

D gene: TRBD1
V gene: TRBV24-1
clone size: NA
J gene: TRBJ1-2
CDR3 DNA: TGTGCCACCAGTGAGGCAGGGGGCTTTGGGGGCTACACCTTC
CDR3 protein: CATSEAGGFGGYTF

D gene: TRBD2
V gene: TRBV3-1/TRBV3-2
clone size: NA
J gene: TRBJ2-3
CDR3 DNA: TGTGCCAGCAGTCTCTACGGGACTAGCGGGAGGGCCGATACAGATACGCAGTATTTT
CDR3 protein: CASSLYGTSGRADTDTQYF